A single sample gave rise to the 6 T cell receptor beta chains below, sequenced in a study of OX40 agonist ivuxolimab in advanced cancers. Some clones are missing from TCRdb's copy, which holds only in-frame ones; the method was immunoSEQ multiplex PCR. This sample has about 19,000 clones, with 65% to 70% found just once. The sequences come from CD4+ or CD8+ T cells sorted from blood, collected in a trial of the OX40 agonist ivuxolimab. The receptors come from an adult with an advanced solid tumor such as melanoma, head and neck, liver or kidney cancer.

The CDR3 DNA sequence: TGTGCCATCAGTGAAGGAGGGACTGAGCAGTTCTTC. This codes for CAISEGGTEQFF. The chain recombines TRBV10-3 with TRBJ2-1, with D possibly matching TRBD2 (6 bases). V was clipped by 3 bases and J by 9 bases, with 9 bases between them. The CDR3 extends over 12 amino acids. CDR1 is ENHRY, CDR2 SYGVKD, per germline.

The chain recombines TRBV7-6 with TRBJ2-7, with D unclear. The length of the CDR3 is 15 residues. Germline loops: CDR1 SGHVS, CDR2 FNYEAQ. The germline V and J ends were trimmed by 5 bases and 3 bases, with 17 bases remaining between them. The CDR3: CASSPNPGSLYEQYF. As DNA, the CDR3 is TGTGCCAGCAGCCCGAATCCCGGGTCCCTCTACGAGCAGTACTTC.

This clone was picked up a small number of times. CDR3: CASSKGLVSLYGYTF. The CDR3 coding sequence is TGTGCCAGCAGCAAAGGGCTCGTCAGTCTCTATGGCTACACCTTC. V usage is TRBV21-1 and J usage is TRBJ1-2; TRBD1, as called in the table, went unchecked against the DNA. TRBV21-1 is labeled a pseudogene. CDR3 length: 15 residues.

V usage is TRBV2 and J usage is TRBJ1-2, with D possibly TRBD1 on 5 matching bases. The CDR3 extends over 14 amino acids. Germline CDR1 and CDR2: SNHLY and FYNNEI. V lost 4 bases to trimming and J lost 6 bases, with 15 bases between them. In DNA, the CDR3 is TGTGCCAGCAGTGTCAGGGCGGAAACGGATGGCTACACCTTC. Translation gives CASSVRAETDGYTF.

J is TRBJ1-2 and V is TRBV28, with D possibly matching TRBD1 (6 bases). Per the germline V gene, CDR1 is MDHEN and CDR2 is SYDVKM. V lost 6 bases to trimming and J lost 8 bases, with 31 bases between them. The CDR3 covers 18 residues. CDR3 amino acids: CASRRLRDRYMQFEGYTF. In DNA form, the CDR3 reads TGTGCCAGCAGACGACTACGAGACAGGTACATGCAGTTCGAAGGCTACACCTTC.

This clone is classed as medium-sized (0.01 to 0.1%). The rearrangement joins TRBV28 to TRBJ2-2; TRBD1 might be the D (5 bases). In germline, CDR1 is MDHEN, CDR2 SYDVKM. This CDR3 is built from 13 residues. Trimming took 3 bases from V and 4 from J, leaving 6 bases between them. CDR3 region: CASSFRGTGELFF. DNA of the CDR3: TGTGCCAGCAGTTTTAGGGGCACCGGGGAGCTGTTTTTT.